This paragraph covers one T cell receptor (beta chain) sequence. Terminally differentiated effector memory CD45RA+ cells were excluded from the naive CD8 cells, which were CD45RO-negative and positively selected for CCR7. Generated by immunoSEQ multiplex PCR, the TCRdb table keeps only in-frame clones and is missing some. Of more than 2 million clones listed, roughly 93% were seen once; the top ten hold roughly 1.7%. Germline V CDR1 and CDR2: SEHNR, FQNEAQ (reference sequence). The CDR3 sequence is 17 residues long. V dropped 2 bases and J dropped 6 bases, with 19 bases sitting between them. These data come from a study of shared clonotypes between healthy human individuals.

This receptor was obtained from a man younger than 35 in good health. Some clones in this sample may be carry-over from other donors' samples. This chain joins TRBV7-9 and TRBJ2-2; D call uncertain. The sequencing input was naive CD8+ T cells from PBMCs. CDR3 nucleotides: TGTGCCAGCAGCTTATACCCAACCGGTCTCGGGCCCGGGGAGCTGTTTTTT. It codes for CASSLYPTGLGPGELFF.